The 26 T cell receptor beta chains given below trace back to one sample, sequenced in a study of T cell repertoires in aging, cancer and after chemotherapy. TRB rearrangements spanning V, D and J were amplified using mixed TRB-A/B primers. TCRdb used MiXCR to reprocess the multiplex PCR reads, holding one entry per CDR3 protein. The table shows about 17,000 distinct CDR3 sequences, with 45% to 55% occurring only once. Amplification of TCR beta used genomic DNA extracted from peripheral blood. Sample: blood. Source of these receptors: a human donor in good health.

The chain has TRBV27 and TRBJ2-6, with D tentatively TRBD1 (6 bases). The CDR3 spans 15 residues. V gave up 3 bases and J gave up 4 bases, with 10 bases separating them. Germline values: CDR1 MNHEY, CDR2 SMNVEV (reference sequence). CDR3 nucleotides: TGTGCCAGCAGTTTCGACAGGAAGGGGGCCAACGTCCTGACTTTC. Encoded protein: CASSFDRKGANVLTF. Filled out from reference TRBV27 and TRBJ2-6, the complete variable domain reads EAQVTQNPRYLITVTGKKLTVTCSQNMNHEYMSWYRQDPGLGLRQIYYSMNVEVTDKGDVPEGYKVSRKEKRNFPLILESPSPNQTSLYFCASSFDRKGANVLTFGAGSRLTVL.

This clonotype showed up just once. V gene TRBV5-6 combines with J gene TRBJ1-1; D is unclear. Per the germline V gene, CDR1 is SGHDT and CDR2 is YYEEEE. The CDR3 runs 13 residues. V was trimmed by 3 bases and J by 0 bases, leaving 6 bases between them. The CDR3 sequence is CASSSRLNTEAFF. Written as DNA, the CDR3 is TGTGCCAGCAGCTCCCGGTTGAACACTGAAGCTTTCTTT.

This clonotype was counted only a few times. The chain couples TRBV19 to TRBJ2-7, with D uncertain. Per germline, CDR1 LNHDA and CDR2 SQIVND (reference sequence). The CDR3 runs to 13 residues. Deletions cut 3 bases from V and 1 base from J, with 7 bases between. CDR3 residues: CASSILVSYEQYF. For the CDR3, the DNA is TGTGCCAGTAGTATCTTGGTGTCCTACGAGCAGTACTTC.

The rearrangement links TRBV29-1 to TRBJ1-4; D is perhaps TRBD1 (6 bases). Germline values: CDR1 SQVTM, CDR2 ANQGSEA. There are 14 residues in the CDR3. The V gene lost 0 bases and the J gene lost 9 bases, with 14 bases spanning the gap. This CDR3 is CSVEDTGWAKKLFF. The DNA of the CDR3 is TGCAGCGTTGAAGACACAGGGTGGGCTAAAAAACTGTTTTTT.

This clonotype occurred a few times. The CDR3: CASSLAHFPGTGYEKLFF. The CDR3 nucleotides are TGTGCCAGCAGTTTAGCTCACTTTCCCGGGACAGGATATGAAAAACTGTTTTTT. The J gene is TRBJ1-4, the V gene TRBV12-3 or TRBV12-4; TRBD1 matches 8 bases. V was clipped by 0 bases and J by 6 bases; unmatched bases: 12. The length of the CDR3 is 18 residues.

A few counts support this clonotype. The rearrangement uses TRBV15 and TRBJ2-7, with D possibly TRBD1 on 6 matching bases. The V end was cut by 2 bases, the J end by 2 bases, with 19 bases between. The germline V gene encodes CDR1 LNHNV and CDR2 YYDKDF (reference sequence). The CDR3 extends over 17 amino acids. CDR3 sequence: CATSRPSWKGVAYEQYF. CDR3 in DNA: TGTGCCACCAGCAGACCCTCGTGGAAGGGGGTAGCCTACGAGCAGTACTTC.

Sample share makes this clonotype medium-sized (0.01 to 0.1%). The gene calls are TRBV29-1 and TRBJ2-3, with D perhaps matching TRBD1 or TRBD2 (5 bases each). CDR3 length: 14 amino acids. With 5 bases removed from V and 2 bases from J, the gap between germline ends came to 14 bases. Germline V CDR1 and CDR2: SQVTM, ANQGSEA. The CDR3 DNA reads as TGCAGCGTTTCAGGTCGGGGCGTCACAGATACGCAGTATTTT. This gives the protein CSVSGRGVTDTQYF.

V usage is TRBV5-1 and J usage is TRBJ2-7; TRBD1 agrees at 11 bases. Germline CDR1 SGHRS, CDR2 YFSETQ. J lost 10 bases, V lost 4 bases, and 7 bases had no gene match. The CDR3 extends over 13 amino acids. The chain's CDR3 is CASSPGQGDRQYF. DNA of the CDR3: TGCGCCAGCAGCCCGGGACAGGGGGACAGACAGTACTTC.

The chain links TRBV6-1 to TRBJ1-4; possible D gene TRBD1, 5 bases. Germline V gene lookup returns CDR1 MNHNS and CDR2 SASEGT. The CDR3 is 15 amino acids. The V end was cut by 1 base, the J end by 8 bases, with 14 bases between. CDR3 in amino acids: CASSEGGVVGEKLFF. Here the CDR3 DNA reads TGTGCCAGCAGTGAAGGAGGGGTCGTAGGAGAAAAACTGTTTTTT.

V and J are TRBV12-3 or TRBV12-4 and TRBJ2-1; the match to TRBD2 covers 10 bases. The CDR3 spans 14 residues. The V gene end was trimmed by 8 bases and the J gene end by 7 bases; junction bases not matched to a gene: 8. The CDR3 nucleotides read TGTGCCAGCGCCGGGAATAGCGGGAGGAATGAGCAGTTCTTC. This encodes CASAGNSGRNEQFF.

In its sample, this clonotype was seen a few times. The chain combines TRBV29-1 with TRBJ1-4, with D perhaps matching TRBD1 (5 bases). CDR3 length: 12 amino acids. Per germline, CDR1 SQVTM and CDR2 ANQGSEA. The V end lost 5 bases, the J end lost 6 bases, and 10 bases lay between the germline ends. The DNA of the CDR3 is TGCAGCGTTCTAGACAGAGATGAAAAACTGTTTTTT. Protein: CSVLDRDEKLFF.

This clonotype was picked up a small number of times. This chain connects TRBV19 to TRBJ2-2; a weak D match, TRBD1 (6 bases). Looked up from germline, CDR1 is LNHDA and CDR2 is SQIVND (reference sequence). The CDR3 covers 13 residues. V was cut by 10 bases and J by 6 bases, with 15 bases left in between. CDR3 residues: CAILLGGAGELFF. In DNA, the CDR3 is TGTGCCATCCTCCTAGGGGGTGCCGGGGAGCTGTTTTTT. The full variable domain, completed using reference TRBV19 and TRBJ2-2, is DGGITQSPKYLFRKEGQNVTLSCEQNLNHDAMYWYRQDPGQGLRLIYYSQIVNDFQKGDIAEGYSVSREKKESFPLTVTSAQKNPTAFYLCAILLGGAGELFFGEGSRLTVL.

This clonotype was observed a few times. The chain links TRBV6-1 to TRBJ2-7, with TRBD1 as a possible D gene (6 bases). V was pared by 8 bases and J by 5 bases, with 19 bases between. The CDR3 runs to 14 residues. Germline values: CDR1 MNHNS, CDR2 SASEGT. Here the CDR3 reads CASGEVAGVNEQYF. The CDR3 nucleotides read TGTGCCAGCGGGGAAGTAGCAGGGGTCAACGAGCAGTACTTC.

This chain joins TRBV27 and TRBJ2-7; D gene unclear. This CDR3 is 14 amino acids long. The V end was cut by 3 bases, the J end by 2 bases, with 11 bases between. CDR1 MNHEY and CDR2 SMNVEV come from the germline V gene (reference sequence). In DNA, the CDR3 is TGTGCCAGCAGTTTGAGTGGGCAGCCCTACGAGCAGTACTTC. This sequence encodes CASSLSGQPYEQYF.

This clonotype showed up just a few times. The chain is built from TRBV27 and TRBJ2-3; D might be TRBD1 (6 bases). Germline V gene data show CDR1 as MNHEY and CDR2 as SMNVEV (reference sequence). There are 13 residues in the CDR3. V was trimmed by 3 bases and J by 4 bases, leaving 8 bases between them. DNA for the CDR3: TGTGCCAGCAGTTTCACAGGGCCAGATACGCAGTATTTT. This translates into CASSFTGPDTQYF.

This clonotype qualifies as large (0.1 to 1%). The limits of the CDR3 on the DNA are not certain, so only TCRdb's listed CDR3 is given. This rearrangement joins TRBV29-1 to TRBJ2-7; TRBD2 is the table's D call, not checked against the DNA. The CDR3 is 13 residues long, ends included. From germline, CDR1 is SQVTM and CDR2 ANQGSEA. CDR3 sequence: CSVLEREGHEQYF.

V is TRBV19 and J is TRBJ2-6; 11 positions agree with TRBD2. The junction had 2 bases not matched to a gene; V was cut back by 6 bases and J by 4 bases. The CDR3 runs 15 residues. Germline-derived CDR1 and CDR2 are LNHDA and SQIVND (reference sequence). In DNA form, the CDR3 reads TGTGCCAGTAGACGACTAGCGGGAGGGGCCAACGTCCTGACTTTC. It translates to CASRRLAGGANVLTF.

This sequence joins TRBV6-5 and TRBJ1-2, with 8 bases identical to TRBD1. Germline values: CDR1 MNHEY, CDR2 SVGAGI. This CDR3 spans 13 amino acids. V shed 5 bases, J shed 4 bases, and the junction held 3 bases outside the gene matches. CDR3 sequence reads: CASSQGAGYGYTF. DNA of the CDR3: TGTGCCAGCAGTCAGGGGGCTGGCTATGGCTACACCTTC.

The chain employs TRBV6-2 or TRBV6-3 and TRBJ2-1; 12 bases are shared with TRBD2. The CDR3 contains 17 residues. Germline V gene lookup returns CDR1 MNHEY and CDR2 SVGEGT. The V segment lost 2 bases and the J segment 5 bases; nucleotides outside the gene matches: 7. The CDR3 region has the DNA TGTGCCAGCAGTTACCCCCGACTAGCGGGAGTTAACAATGAGCAGTTCTTC. Translation: CASSYPRLAGVNNEQFF.

The rearrangement uses TRBV5-5 and TRBJ2-1; 8 bases are a match to TRBD2. J lost 2 bases, V lost 4 bases, and 8 bases had no gene match. Germline CDR1 and CDR2: SGHKS and YYEKEE (reference sequence). CDR3 length: 16 amino acids. This CDR3 is CASSVSDGRAYNEQFF. In DNA form, the CDR3 reads TGTGCCAGCAGCGTATCCGACGGGAGGGCCTACAATGAGCAGTTCTTC.

This chain uses TRBV7-6 with TRBJ2-1; 7 nucleotides align to TRBD2. The CDR3 runs to 14 residues. Looked up from germline, CDR1 is SGHVS and CDR2 is FNYEAQ. J lost 3 bases, V lost 3 bases, and 2 bases had no gene match. CDR3 DNA sequence: TGTGCCAGCAGCTTGGGGGAGGGCTACAATGAGCAGTTCTTC. Translating it yields CASSLGEGYNEQFF.

The chain couples TRBV12-3 or TRBV12-4 to TRBJ2-7; D is uncertain. Trimming stripped 1 base from V and 2 bases from J, with 6 bases between. This CDR3 has 13 amino acids. The CDR3 DNA reads TGTGCCAGCAGTTTAGGCTGGACCTACGAGCAGTACTTC. Protein sequence: CASSLGWTYEQYF.

This clonotype was counted a single time. The chain employs TRBV5-4 and TRBJ1-2; D is unclear. There are 14 residues in the CDR3. Germline CDR1 is SGHNT and CDR2 is YYREEE (reference sequence). The ends were cut back, 0 bases at V and 8 bases at J, with 14 bases in the middle. CDR3 sequence (DNA): TGTGCCAGCAGCTTGGGGTCCACATCCCGGGGCTACACCTTC. As protein: CASSLGSTSRGYTF.

In its sample, this clonotype was seen once. The chain joins TRBV5-4 to TRBJ2-7; D gene unclear. The CDR3 consists of 12 residues. The V and J ends lost 3 bases and 2 bases respectively, with 6 bases between them. Germline CDR1 and CDR2: SGHNT and YYREEE (reference sequence). The CDR3 spells CASSSSTYEQYF. CDR3 coding DNA: TGTGCCAGCAGCTCCTCCACCTACGAGCAGTACTTC.

The chain has TRBV27 and TRBJ2-1; a possible D gene is TRBD2 (6 bases). The CDR3 sequence is 15 residues long. Germline CDR1 MNHEY, CDR2 SMNVEV (reference sequence). The V end lost 3 bases, the J end lost 0 bases, and 9 bases lay between the germline ends. This chain's CDR3 is CASSFDGSSYNEQFF. In DNA, the CDR3 is TGTGCCAGCAGTTTCGACGGGAGCTCCTACAATGAGCAGTTCTTC.

A remark on this clonotype: A much larger clone lies one base from this, so it may be a read error. This chain connects TRBV18 to TRBJ2-6; D not certain. V lost 8 bases to trimming and J lost 0 bases, with 8 bases between them. The CDR3 length is 14 residues. Germline values: CDR1 KGHSH, CDR2 LQKENI. The CDR3 protein is CASSDNSGANVLTF. The CDR3 region has the DNA TGTGCCAGCAGTGACAACTCTGGGGCCAACGTCCTGACTTTC.